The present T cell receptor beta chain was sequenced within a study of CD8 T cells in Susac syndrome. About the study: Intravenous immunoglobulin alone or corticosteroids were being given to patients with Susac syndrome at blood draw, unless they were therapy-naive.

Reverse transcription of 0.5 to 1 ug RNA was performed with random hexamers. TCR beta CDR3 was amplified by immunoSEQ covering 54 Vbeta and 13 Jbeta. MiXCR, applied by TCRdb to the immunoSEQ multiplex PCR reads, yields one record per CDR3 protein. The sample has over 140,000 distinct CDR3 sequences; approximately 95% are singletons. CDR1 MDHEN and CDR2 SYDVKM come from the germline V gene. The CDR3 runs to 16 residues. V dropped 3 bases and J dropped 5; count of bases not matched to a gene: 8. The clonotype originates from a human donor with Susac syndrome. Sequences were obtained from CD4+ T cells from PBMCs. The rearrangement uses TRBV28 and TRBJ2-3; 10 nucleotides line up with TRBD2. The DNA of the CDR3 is TGTGCCAGCAGTTTCAGCGGGGGGGCGTTAGTAGATACGCAGTATTTT. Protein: CASSFSGGALVDTQYF.